One sample yielded the 7 T cell receptor beta chains listed below, sequenced in a study of shared clonotypes between healthy human individuals. Some clones are missing from TCRdb's copy, which holds only in-frame ones; the method was immunoSEQ multiplex PCR. Of about 520,000 clones in the sample, around 95% were seen once. The sequenced sample consisted of naive CD4+ T cells sorted from blood. Described subset: CD45RA+ positively selected. These receptors came from a woman under 40 in good health.

This clone has just one count. This rearrangement joins TRBV11-2 to TRBJ2-3; 10 nucleotides agree with TRBD2. Trimming at V came to 5 bases and at J to 4 bases, leaving 9 bases not matched to a gene. In germline, CDR1 is SGHAT, CDR2 FQNNGV. This CDR3 is built from 16 residues. CDR3 nucleotides: TGTGCCAGCAGCCAGAGAGCGGGAGGGCCCCCAGATACGCAGTATTTT. As protein: CASSQRAGGPPDTQYF.

The chain joins TRBV30 to TRBJ2-7; D possibly matches TRBD1 or TRBD2 (5 bases each). CDR3 length: 12 amino acids. Germline values: CDR1 GTSNPN, CDR2 SVGIG (reference sequence). Trimming took 7 bases from V and 1 from J, leaving 11 bases between them. The CDR3: CASRDGSYEQYF. In DNA, the CDR3 is TGTGCCTCCCGGGACGGATCCTACGAGCAGTACTTC. Drawing the rest from reference TRBV30 and TRBJ2-7, the complete variable domain is SQTIHQWPATLVQPVGSPLSLECTVEGTSNPNLYWYRQAAGRGLQLLFYSVGIGQISSEVPQNLSASRPQDRQFILSSKKLLLSDSGFYLCASRDGSYEQYFGPGTRLTVT.

The chain recombines TRBV29-1 with TRBJ1-1; 9 positions agree with TRBD1. The CDR3 length is 16 residues. Trimming at V came to 7 bases and at J to 0 bases, leaving 12 bases not matched to a gene. Germline CDR1 reads SQVTM; CDR2 reads ANQGSEA. CDR3 loop: CSAEPGQGPMNTEAFF. As DNA, the CDR3 is TGCAGCGCCGAACCGGGACAGGGCCCGATGAACACTGAAGCTTTCTTT.

V is TRBV5-1 and J is TRBJ2-7, with 11 positions matching TRBD2. V lost 3 bases to trimming and J lost 2 bases; unmatched junction nucleotides: 10. From germline, CDR1 is SGHRS and CDR2 YFSETQ. This CDR3 is built from 17 residues. The CDR3 nucleotides are TGCGCCAGCAGCTCTAAGGGGACTAGCGGTATTACCTACGAGCAGTACTTC. The encoded protein is CASSSKGTSGITYEQYF.

In its sample, this clone was seen once. CDR3 in DNA: TGTGCCAGCAGCCCGACAGGGCAAGATCAGCCCCAGCATTTT. Amino acids: CASSPTGQDQPQHF. The J gene is TRBJ1-5, the V gene TRBV6-6; 7 positions match TRBD1. CDR1 and CDR2 (germline): MNHNY, SVGAGI (reference sequence). Trimming cost V 6 bases and J 5 bases; bases outside gene matches: 7. This CDR3 has 14 residues.

A word on this clone: In the same sample, other DNA sequences code for this CDR3. This sequence joins TRBV7-3 and TRBJ2-5; TRBD2 agrees at 9 bases. V lost 3 bases to trimming and J lost 7 bases; unmatched junction nucleotides: 3. Germline CDR1 and CDR2: SGHTA and FQGTGA. The CDR3 sequence is 13 residues long. Here the CDR3 reads CASSLTSGGTQYF. The CDR3, as DNA: TGTGCCAGCAGCTTGACTAGCGGAGGGACCCAGTACTTC.

The chain has TRBV6-1 and TRBJ2-7; D remains unclear. Germline V gene data show CDR1 as MNHNS and CDR2 as SASEGT. There are 11 residues in the CDR3. Trimming shortened V by 1 base and J by 6 bases, and 4 bases separated the two germline ends. The CDR3 DNA reads TGTGCCAGCAGTGAAGTAATCGAGCAGTACTTC. This codes for CASSEVIEQYF.